Shown below are 28 T cell receptor beta chains from a single sample sequenced in a study of CD8 T cells in Susac syndrome. cDNA came from roughly 0.47 to 1 ug RNA primed by random hexamers. TCRdb processed the immunoSEQ multiplex PCR reads anew with MiXCR; each CDR3 protein has one entry. Here the sample spans 150,000 to 200,000 distinct CDR3 sequences, 93% being singletons. Material for sequencing was CD4+ T cells from PBMCs. These receptors came from a human donor in good health.

The chain joins TRBV7-2 to TRBJ2-3; TRBD1 or TRBD2 may be the D gene (5 bases each). The CDR3 runs to 13 residues. The germline gives CDR1 SGHTA, CDR2 FQGNSA. The V end lost 7 bases, the J end lost 6 bases, and 14 bases lay between the germline ends. As DNA, the CDR3 is TGTGCCAGCACCAGGGACGTTCTTGATACGCAGTATTTT. Its protein product is CASTRDVLDTQYF. The full variable domain, its missing parts supplied by reference TRBV7-2 and TRBJ2-3, is GAGVSQSPSNKVTEKGKDVELRCDPISGHTALYWYRQSLGQGLEFLIYFQGNSAPDKSGLPSDRFSAERTGGSVSTLTIQRTQQEDSAVYLCASTRDVLDTQYFGPGTRLTVL.

This chain uses TRBV29-1 with TRBJ2-1; weak D call: TRBD2 (6 bases). This CDR3 is 11 amino acids long. CDR1 and CDR2 from the germline V gene are SQVTM and ANQGSEA. The ends were cut back, 4 bases at V and 13 bases at J, with 14 bases in the middle. The CDR3 DNA is TGCAGCGTTGTGGGTAGCGCGGGACAGTTCTTC. It is translated as CSVVGSAGQFF.

The chain has TRBV10-3 and TRBJ1-2; D not certain. CDR3 length: 13 residues. Germline CDR1 ENHRY, CDR2 SYGVKD. Trimming stripped 2 bases from V and 7 bases from J, with 11 bases between. CDR3 nucleotides: TGTGCCATCAGTGAGGCAGACCCGTCTGGCTACACCTTC. It specifies CAISEADPSGYTF.

This sequence joins TRBV12-3 or TRBV12-4 and TRBJ1-5, with no clear D. The CDR3 spans 15 residues. The V gene lost 6 bases and the J gene lost 6 bases, with 18 bases spanning the gap. DNA for the CDR3: TGTGCCAGCAGCTCTGGCCCTCCCGGGTTTCAGCCCCAGCATTTT. The encoded protein is CASSSGPPGFQPQHF.

V usage is TRBV6-5 and J usage is TRBJ2-3; TRBD2 aligns across 10 bases. Germline CDR1 reads MNHEY; CDR2 reads SVGAGI. The CDR3 sequence is 15 residues long. After removal of 6 bases from V and 3 bases from J, the junction contained 6 bases not matched to a gene. CDR3 DNA sequence: TGTGCCAGCAGGGTAGCGGGGGGCCGAACAGATACGCAGTATTTT. As protein: CASRVAGGRTDTQYF.

V gene TRBV14 combines with J gene TRBJ2-4; 7 nucleotides align to TRBD1. The germline V gene encodes CDR1 SGHDN and CDR2 FVKESK. Trimming cost V 9 bases and J 1 base; bases outside gene matches: 3. The CDR3 sequence is 13 residues long. CDR3 in DNA: TGTGCCAGTTCACAGGGGGCCAAAAACATTCAGTACTTC. Translating gives CASSQGAKNIQYF.

The CDR3 DNA reads TGTGCCAGCAGCGCGTCCCTAAGGGGGAGCCATGGGGGCTACACCTTC. Its protein is CASSASLRGSHGGYTF. The V and J genes are TRBV9 and TRBJ1-2; a possible D gene is TRBD1 (6 bases). Germline V gene data show CDR1 as SGDLS and CDR2 as YYNGEE. The CDR3 has 16 residues. V was pared by 3 bases and J by 8 bases, with 23 bases between. The full variable domain, with the rest looked up from reference TRBV9 and TRBJ1-2, is DSGVTQTPKHLITATGQRVTLRCSPRSGDLSVYWYQQSLDQGLQFLIQYYNGEERAKGNILERFSAQQFPDLHSELNLSSLELGDSALYFCASSASLRGSHGGYTFGSGTRLTVV.

The rearrangement links TRBV6-6 to TRBJ1-2; a possible D gene is TRBD1 (6 bases). Trimming cost V 5 bases and J 9 bases, with 19 bases left between them. Germline V gene sequence: CDR1 MNHNY, CDR2 SVGAGI (reference sequence). This CDR3 comprises 14 residues. The CDR3 loop is CASSPPGEGLSYTF. The CDR3 DNA follows: TGTGCCAGCAGTCCCCCAGGGGAGGGGTTAAGCTACACCTTC.

The genes are TRBV24-1 and TRBJ1-2, with 9 positions matching TRBD1. V gave up 10 bases and J gave up 1 base; unmatched junction bases: 12. This CDR3 contains 16 residues. CDR1 and CDR2 (germline): KGHDR, SFDVKD. DNA of the CDR3: TGTGCCACTTCAGCAGCCGGGACAGGGCATAACTATGGCTACACCTTC. It translates to CATSAAGTGHNYGYTF.

DNA of the CDR3: TGTGCCAGCAGCGTAGACGGCAGGGTCATGGGGGGCTACACCTTC. Amino acids: CASSVDGRVMGGYTF. This chain joins TRBV9 and TRBJ1-2; possibly TRBD1 for D (5 bases). The CDR3 is 15 residues long. Germline V gives CDR1 SGDLS, CDR2 YYNGEE. With 0 bases removed from V and 8 bases from J, the gap between germline ends came to 17 bases.

V is TRBV5-1 and J is TRBJ1-2; TRBD1 aligns across 12 bases. CDR1 and CDR2 (germline): SGHRS, YFSETQ. The V gene end was trimmed by 7 bases and the J gene end by 2 bases; junction bases not matched to a gene: 3. This CDR3 contains 14 residues. In DNA, the CDR3 is TGCGCCAGCGCCGGGACAGGGGGCAACTATGGCTACACCTTC. It is translated as CASAGTGGNYGYTF.

The J gene is TRBJ2-4, the V gene TRBV20-1; D not resolved. There are 12 residues in the CDR3. In germline, CDR1 is DFQATT, CDR2 SNEGSKA (reference sequence). Trimming left V 3 bases short and J 9 bases short, with 12 bases between. The DNA of the CDR3 is TGCAGTGCTAGTACACCGGGCGGCATTCAGTACTTC. This sequence encodes CSASTPGGIQYF.

The chain uses TRBV12-3 or TRBV12-4 and TRBJ1-5, with D uncertain. V was cut by 2 bases and J by 9 bases, with 8 bases left in between. There are 12 residues in the CDR3. Written as DNA, the CDR3 is TGTGCCAGCAGTTTAAAGTCTGCGCCCCAGCATTTT. It encodes CASSLKSAPQHF.

The sample holds one count of this clonotype. V and J are TRBV27 and TRBJ2-7; weak D call: TRBD2 (6 bases). There are 13 residues in the CDR3. The V and J ends lost 6 bases and 3 bases respectively, with 12 bases between them. Germline CDR1 MNHEY, CDR2 SMNVEV (reference sequence). CDR3 region: CASRIPGSYEQYF. The CDR3, as DNA: TGTGCCAGCAGGATTCCCGGGAGCTACGAGCAGTACTTC.

This sequence joins TRBV14 and TRBJ1-1; D is undetermined. From germline, CDR1 is SGHDN and CDR2 FVKESK. V lost 4 bases and J lost 6, with 15 bases in between. The CDR3 sequence is 14 residues long. CDR3 region: CASSPPGLGPEAFF. The DNA for the CDR3 is TGTGCCAGCAGCCCTCCTGGACTGGGTCCTGAAGCTTTCTTT.

The gene calls are TRBV7-3 and TRBJ2-2; D may be TRBD1 (7 bases). Trimming pared 5 bases from V and 0 bases from J, leaving 16 bases between. The CDR3 runs 17 residues. The germline V gene has CDR1 SGHTA and CDR2 FQGTGA. The CDR3 DNA reads as TGTGCCAGCAGCCCTTCTCGGGGGACAGCGAACACCGGGGAGCTGTTTTTT. Protein product: CASSPSRGTANTGELFF. The full variable domain, rest sourced from reference TRBV7-3 and TRBJ2-2, is GAGVSQTPSNKVTEKGKYVELRCDPISGHTALYWYRQSLGQGPEFLIYFQGTGAADDSGLPNDRFFAVRPEGSVSTLKIQRTERGDSAVYLCASSPSRGTANTGELFFGEGSRLTVL.

CDR3 amino acids: CASLWRGQAFF. CDR3 sequence (DNA): TGTGCCAGCCTCTGGAGGGGCCAAGCTTTCTTT. This chain uses TRBV12-3 or TRBV12-4 with TRBJ1-1; D possibly corresponds to TRBD1 (5 bases). CDR3 length: 11 residues. V shed 8 bases and J shed 9 bases, with 13 bases lying between them.

The chain links TRBV28 to TRBJ2-7; a weak D match, TRBD1 (7 bases). The germline gives CDR1 MDHEN, CDR2 SYDVKM. Trimming stripped 5 bases from V and 2 bases from J, with 22 bases between. The CDR3 has 17 residues. CDR3 DNA: TGTGCCAGCAGTCCCGCGGCGGGGACAGCCTTTCCCTACGAGCAGTACTTC. It translates to CASSPAAGTAFPYEQYF. Full variable domain (remainder filled in from reference TRBV28 and TRBJ2-7): DVKVTQSSRYLVKRTGEKVFLECVQDMDHENMFWYRQDPGLGLRLIYFSYDVKMKEKGDIPEGYSVSREKKERFSLILESASTNQTSMYLCASSPAAGTAFPYEQYFGPGTRLTVT.

V gene TRBV12-3 or TRBV12-4 combines with J gene TRBJ1-1; TRBD1 might be the D (6 bases). V was shortened by 2 bases and J by 5 bases, with 12 bases between the two germline ends. CDR3 length equals 14 residues. The CDR3 DNA reads as TGTGCCAGCAGTTTATGGCAGGGGAAGACTGAAGCTTTCTTT. As protein: CASSLWQGKTEAFF.

The chain recombines TRBV21-1 with TRBJ2-7; no check of the table's D call, TRBD1, against the DNA was made. TRBV21-1 is listed as a pseudogene. The CDR3 has 16 residues. The CDR3 region is CASSIDPGDRVYEQYF. The CDR3 DNA reads TGTGCCAGCAGCATAGATCCGGGGGACAGAGTCTACGAGCAGTACTTC.

The chain recombines TRBV20-1 with TRBJ1-2, with D unresolved. This CDR3 has 15 amino acids. Germline CDR1 reads DFQATT; CDR2 reads SNEGSKA (reference sequence). V lost 0 bases to trimming and J lost 1 base, with 12 bases between them. In DNA form, the CDR3 reads TGCAGTGCTAGAGATAATATCGGGAATAACTATGGCTACACCTTC. Protein sequence: CSARDNIGNNYGYTF.

The CDR3 nucleotides read TGTGCCAGTTCGGTTGGGGGGATCAATCAGCCCCAGCATTTT. This codes for CASSVGGINQPQHF. The chain has TRBV6-1 and TRBJ1-5; a possible D gene is TRBD1 (5 bases). The CDR3 is 14 residues long. V dropped 9 bases and J dropped 3 bases, with 15 bases sitting between them. From germline, CDR1 is MNHNS and CDR2 SASEGT.

This chain joins TRBV6-5 and TRBJ1-2; 7 bases are shared with TRBD1. Losses at the gene ends were 6 bases for V and 8 bases for J; bases not matched to a gene: 3. Germline values: CDR1 MNHEY, CDR2 SVGAGI. This CDR3 comprises 11 residues. CDR3 amino acids: CASSGQVGYTF. The CDR3 DNA is TGTGCCAGCAGCGGACAGGTCGGCTACACCTTC.

This chain uses TRBV29-1 with TRBJ1-2; no clear D gene. Germline CDR1 SQVTM, CDR2 ANQGSEA. V was shortened by 3 bases and J by 1 base, with 15 bases between the two germline ends. This CDR3 spans 15 amino acids. This chain's CDR3 is CSVDASKEFNYGYTF. CDR3 nucleotide sequence: TGCAGCGTTGACGCCTCTAAGGAGTTTAACTATGGCTACACCTTC.

The chain employs TRBV28 and TRBJ2-5; 7 positions agree with TRBD1. The germline V gene has CDR1 MDHEN and CDR2 SYDVKM. The CDR3 is made up of 15 amino acids. J gave up 5 bases and V 7 bases, and 13 bases lay outside the gene matches. CDR3 residues: CASTPNRGFGETQYF. The CDR3 region has the DNA TGTGCCAGCACGCCAAACAGGGGTTTTGGGGAGACCCAGTACTTC.

The chain recombines TRBV2 with TRBJ2-2; 10 nucleotides match TRBD1. V dropped 5 bases and J dropped 7; count of bases not matched to a gene: 7. Germline V CDR1 and CDR2: SNHLY, FYNNEI. The CDR3 length is 15 residues. The CDR3 spells CASSWDRGVSGELFF. The CDR3 nucleotides are TGTGCCAGCAGTTGGGACAGGGGAGTAAGCGGGGAGCTGTTTTTT.

The chain recombines TRBV5-6 with TRBJ1-1; D unresolved. Germline CDR1 is SGHDT and CDR2 is YYEEEE. The CDR3 extends over 15 amino acids. The V gene lost 1 base and the J gene lost 0 bases, with 10 bases spanning the gap. The CDR3 nucleotides are TGTGCCAGCAGCTTGAGGCTGAGGGTGAACACTGAAGCTTTCTTT. It codes for CASSLRLRVNTEAFF.

This sequence joins TRBV29-1 and TRBJ1-1; a possible D gene is TRBD1 (6 bases). Trimming shortened V by 4 bases and J by 1 base, and 13 bases separated the two germline ends. The CDR3 consists of 14 residues. Per germline, CDR1 SQVTM and CDR2 ANQGSEA. CDR3 sequence (DNA): TGCAGCGTTGGTTCCGGACAGCCGAACACTGAAGCTTTCTTT. Translation: CSVGSGQPNTEAFF.